These T cell receptor beta chains were read from a single sample in a study of shared clonotypes between healthy human individuals. The table came from immunoSEQ multiplex PCR; TCRdb's copy has only in-frame clones and leaves some out. This sample carries around 600,000 clones, roughly 97% of them seen once, and the ten largest clones take less than 0.065%. Material: naive CD4+ T cells sorted from blood. These receptors were collected from a woman in her twenties or thirties in good health. Each CDR3 is given with its conserved first and last residue. D genes are given only for firm matches. Clone size is given for some rows only: seen once, a few or many times, or a class if the clone is expanded.

d_gene: NA; j_gene: TRBJ2-1; v_gene: TRBV5-4; abundance: NA; CDR3aa: CASSLFMNSYNEQFF; CDR3nt: TGTGCCAGCAGCTTGTTCATGAACTCCTACAATGAGCAGTTCTTC
d_gene: TRBD1; j_gene: TRBJ2-3; v_gene: TRBV5-6; abundance: NA; CDR3aa: CASSLRTGGSTDTQYF; CDR3nt: TGTGCCAGCAGCCTGAGGACAGGGGGCTCCACAGATACGCAGTATTTT
d_gene: TRBD1; j_gene: TRBJ2-7; v_gene: TRBV28; abundance: NA; CDR3aa: CASSSGTGTFYEQYF; CDR3nt: TGTGCCAGCAGTTCCGGGACAGGGACGTTCTACGAGCAGTACTTC
d_gene: NA; j_gene: TRBJ1-4; v_gene: TRBV6-6; abundance: NA; CDR3aa: CASSYDEKLFF; CDR3nt: TGTGCCAGCAGTTACGATGAAAAACTGTTTTTT
d_gene: NA; j_gene: TRBJ2-3; v_gene: TRBV18; abundance: NA; CDR3aa: CASSIDLHTQYF; CDR3nt: TGTGCCAGCTCAATCGACCTACATACGCAGTATTTT
d_gene: NA; j_gene: TRBJ2-3; v_gene: TRBV6-6; abundance: NA; CDR3aa: CASSTRLSADTQYF; CDR3nt: TGTGCCAGCAGTACCCGTCTGTCGGCAGATACGCAGTATTTT
d_gene: TRBD2; j_gene: TRBJ2-5; v_gene: TRBV5-4; abundance: NA; CDR3aa: CASSYLSRTSGAPYQETQYF; CDR3nt: TGTGCCAGCAGCTACCTAAGCCGGACTAGCGGGGCCCCGTACCAAGAGACCCAGTACTTC
d_gene: NA; j_gene: TRBJ2-7; v_gene: TRBV5-1; abundance: NA; CDR3aa: CASSLVSGSYEQYF; CDR3nt: TGCGCCAGCAGCTTGGTTAGCGGTTCCTACGAGCAGTACTTC
d_gene: TRBD2; j_gene: TRBJ2-7; v_gene: TRBV5-1; abundance: NA; CDR3aa: CASSRTGTSGSYEQYF; CDR3nt: TGCGCCAGCAGCCGGACCGGGACTAGCGGATCCTACGAGCAGTACTTC
d_gene: NA; j_gene: TRBJ1-3; v_gene: TRBV28; abundance: NA; CDR3aa: CATSGESGNTIYF; CDR3nt: TGTGCCACCTCAGGGGAGTCTGGAAACACCATATATTTT
d_gene: NA; j_gene: TRBJ2-5; v_gene: TRBV7-2; abundance: NA; CDR3aa: CASSLRGRIQETQYF; CDR3nt: TGTGCCAGCAGCTTAAGAGGGAGGATTCAAGAGACCCAGTACTTC
d_gene: TRBD1; j_gene: TRBJ1-2; v_gene: TRBV28; abundance: NA; CDR3aa: CASSLSPGQGGGYTF; CDR3nt: TGTGCCAGCAGTTTATCCCCGGGACAGGGAGGTGGCTACACCTTC
d_gene: NA; j_gene: TRBJ2-6; v_gene: TRBV19; abundance: NA; CDR3aa: CASNPRSHSSGANVLTF; CDR3nt: TGTGCCAGTAATCCCAGGAGTCACAGCTCTGGGGCCAACGTCCTGACTTTC
d_gene: NA; j_gene: TRBJ2-7; v_gene: TRBV7-3; abundance: once; CDR3aa: CASSLIAVPSYEQYF; CDR3nt: TGTGCCAGCAGCTTAATAGCCGTCCCGTCCTACGAGCAGTACTTC
d_gene: NA; j_gene: TRBJ1-2; v_gene: TRBV19; abundance: NA; CDR3aa: CASSRTPGRYGYTF; CDR3nt: TGTGCCAGTAGTAGGACCCCAGGACGGTATGGCTACACCTTC
d_gene: TRBD1; j_gene: TRBJ1-5; v_gene: TRBV19; abundance: NA; CDR3aa: CASSPPPAGTGYSNQPQHF; CDR3nt: TGTGCCAGTAGTCCCCCCCCCGCCGGGACAGGGTATAGCAATCAGCCCCAGCATTTT
d_gene: NA; j_gene: TRBJ1-5; v_gene: TRBV30; abundance: NA; CDR3aa: CAWSVSGTQPQHF; CDR3nt: TGTGCCTGGAGTGTTTCGGGGACCCAGCCCCAGCATTTT
d_gene: NA; j_gene: TRBJ2-1; v_gene: TRBV9; abundance: NA; CDR3aa: CASSVDVAIGGEQFF; CDR3nt: TGTGCCAGCAGCGTAGACGTGGCTATCGGTGGAGAGCAGTTCTTC
d_gene: NA; j_gene: TRBJ2-4; v_gene: TRBV11-2; abundance: NA; CDR3aa: CASSHGGSGAIQYF; CDR3nt: TGTGCCAGCAGCCACGGGGGTAGCGGAGCCATTCAGTACTTC
d_gene: TRBD2; j_gene: TRBJ2-3; v_gene: TRBV13; abundance: NA; CDR3aa: CASSWRTSGRTDTQYF; CDR3nt: TGTGCCAGCAGCTGGAGGACTAGCGGGCGCACAGATACGCAGTATTTT
d_gene: NA; j_gene: TRBJ2-5; v_gene: TRBV11-2; abundance: NA; CDR3aa: CASSARDPQETQYF; CDR3nt: TGTGCCAGCAGCGCCCGGGACCCCCAAGAGACCCAGTACTTC
d_gene: NA; j_gene: TRBJ1-1; v_gene: TRBV11-2; abundance: NA; CDR3aa: CASSRDVVEAFF; CDR3nt: TGTGCCAGCAGCCGGGACGTCGTCGAAGCTTTCTTT
d_gene: TRBD2; j_gene: TRBJ2-7; v_gene: TRBV28; abundance: NA; CDR3aa: CASRRGGSGRHPNEQYF; CDR3nt: TGTGCCAGCAGGAGGGGAGGGAGCGGGAGGCACCCCAACGAGCAGTACTTC
d_gene: NA; j_gene: TRBJ1-3; v_gene: TRBV6-6; abundance: NA; CDR3aa: CASRYDRTSGNTIYF; CDR3nt: TGTGCCAGCAGATACGACCGCACCTCTGGAAACACCATATATTTT
d_gene: NA; j_gene: TRBJ2-5; v_gene: TRBV2; abundance: NA; CDR3aa: CASSHPRETQYF; CDR3nt: TGTGCCAGCAGCCATCCTAGGGAGACCCAGTACTTC
d_gene: NA; j_gene: TRBJ1-5; v_gene: TRBV6-1; abundance: NA; CDR3aa: CASSEQTSNQPQHF; CDR3nt: TGTGCCAGCAGTGAGCAGACTAGCAATCAGCCCCAGCATTTT
d_gene: NA; j_gene: TRBJ1-1; v_gene: TRBV4-2; abundance: NA; CDR3aa: CASSQGDRAAEAFF; CDR3nt: TGTGCCAGCAGCCAAGGCGATCGGGCGGCTGAAGCTTTCTTT
d_gene: TRBD2; j_gene: TRBJ2-3; v_gene: TRBV29-1; abundance: NA; CDR3aa: CSASKGGREEDTQYF; CDR3nt: TGCAGCGCGTCCAAAGGCGGGAGGGAGGAAGATACGCAGTATTTT
d_gene: NA; j_gene: TRBJ2-1; v_gene: TRBV11-2; abundance: once; CDR3aa: CASSQQPGQQFF; CDR3nt: TGTGCCAGCAGCCAACAACCGGGACAGCAGTTCTTC